This passage covers 29 T cell receptor beta chains from one sample sequenced in a study of blood T cell repertoires in COVID-19 (TCRdb year 2020). Libraries came from the immunoSEQ multiplex PCR assay. TCRdb's version of the immuneACCESS table is confined to in-frame rearrangements and falls short of the full clone set. An unresolved V gene accounts for under half of the shortfall where checked; the remainder is of unknown origin. The sample table lists 90,000 or so clones, 75% to 90% of them with a count of one. Around 1% of the sample goes to the ten largest clones. Sequenced material: peripheral blood. The receptor source for this set is a human donor in a cohort sampled during active COVID-19.

The chain carries TRBV7-2 and TRBJ2-1, with D possibly being TRBD1 (7 bases). V lost 6 bases and J 6 bases, leaving 12 bases between the germline ends. Germline V gives CDR1 SGHTA, CDR2 FQGNSA. The CDR3 runs 13 residues. In DNA, the CDR3 is TGTGCCAGCAGTTCGCAGGGGGGCAATGAGCAGTTCTTC. This codes for CASSSQGGNEQFF.

The chain carries TRBV25-1 and TRBJ1-1; D may be TRBD1 (6 bases). This CDR3 is 15 amino acids long. From germline, CDR1 is MGHDK and CDR2 SYGVNS. Trimming stripped 2 bases from V and 3 bases from J, with 13 bases between. The CDR3 bases are TGTGCCAGCAGTGAAGGGGGCACAGGAGACACTGAAGCTTTCTTT. Its protein is CASSEGGTGDTEAFF. The variable domain in full, with the rest retrieved from reference TRBV25-1 and TRBJ1-1, is EADIYQTPRYLVIGTGKKITLECSQTMGHDKMYWYQQDPGMELHLIHYSYGVNSTEKGDLSSESTVSRIRTEHFPLTLESARPSHTSQYLCASSEGGTGDTEAFFGQGTRLTVV.

This rearrangement joins TRBV7-6 to TRBJ2-3; TRBD2 matches 11 bases. The V gene end was trimmed by 3 bases and the J gene end by 1 base; junction bases not matched to a gene: 9. In germline, CDR1 is SGHVS, CDR2 FNYEAQ. The CDR3 sequence is 18 residues long. CDR3: CASSLVSGRVVGTDTQYF. DNA of the CDR3: TGTGCCAGCAGCTTGGTTAGCGGGAGGGTGGTCGGCACAGATACGCAGTATTTT.

V gene TRBV30 combines with J gene TRBJ2-5; 9 nucleotides agree with TRBD2. The CDR3 spans 15 residues. CDR1 and CDR2 (germline): GTSNPN, SVGIG (reference sequence). V lost 2 bases to trimming and J lost 4 bases; unmatched junction nucleotides: 8. In nucleotides, the CDR3 is TGTGCCTGGAGTCGGGCGGGGGGGGTAAGAGAGACCCAGTACTTC. The encoded protein is CAWSRAGGVRETQYF.

V usage is TRBV11-2 and J usage is TRBJ2-7; 7 bases fit TRBD2. J gave up 2 bases and V 2 bases, and 3 bases lay outside the gene matches. CDR3 length: 14 residues. Germline lookup yields CDR1 SGHAT and CDR2 FQNNGV. The CDR3 DNA reads TGTGCCAGCAGCTTAAGCCGGGGGGCCTACGAGCAGTACTTC. This encodes CASSLSRGAYEQYF.

The J gene is TRBJ2-7, the V gene TRBV27; D not resolved. The CDR3 spans 15 residues. The V gene lost 2 bases and the J gene lost 1 base, with 12 bases spanning the gap. Germline CDR1 and CDR2: MNHEY and SMNVEV (reference sequence). CDR3 sequence reads: CASSLREALSYEQYF. The CDR3 bases are TGTGCCAGCAGTTTACGAGAGGCGCTATCCTACGAGCAGTACTTC.

This clone was picked up one time. The chain joins TRBV28 to TRBJ2-5, with D possibly being TRBD2 (5 bases). The CDR3 consists of 15 residues. The germline V and J ends were trimmed by 2 bases and 5 bases, with 15 bases remaining between them. Germline V lookup: CDR1 MDHEN, CDR2 SYDVKM. CDR3 nucleotides: TGTGCCAGCAGTTTAGGACCTCCAGGCGGGGAGACCCAGTACTTC. Translation gives CASSLGPPGGETQYF.

The V gene is TRBV6-6, the J gene TRBJ2-7; D might be TRBD2 (5 bases). CDR1 and CDR2 from the germline V gene are MNHNY and SVGAGI (reference sequence). Between the trimmed V and J ends, which lost 7 bases and 4 bases, there was a span of 14 bases. The CDR3 spans 13 residues. As DNA, the CDR3 is TGTGCCAGCATCGCGGGTATAGGATACGAGCAGTACTTC. Encoded protein: CASIAGIGYEQYF.

The chain recombines TRBV5-8 with TRBJ2-2; 10 nucleotides agree with TRBD2. Germline lookup yields CDR1 SGHTS and CDR2 YDEGEE. The CDR3 loop spans 17 amino acids. Germline trimming cut 2 bases from V and 3 bases from J; bases unmatched to any gene: 7. This CDR3 is CASSLLLTSGYTGELFF. DNA of the CDR3: TGTGCCAGCAGCTTACTTCTGACTAGCGGGTACACCGGGGAGCTGTTTTTT.

The V and J genes are TRBV9 and TRBJ1-2; maybe TRBD1 (5 bases). Per germline, CDR1 SGDLS and CDR2 YYNGEE. CDR3 length equals 15 residues. V dropped 4 bases and J dropped 3 bases, with 16 bases sitting between them. CDR3 nucleotides: TGTGCCAGCAGCCCCGGCTCGACAGTAGACTATGGCTACACCTTC. Protein sequence: CASSPGSTVDYGYTF.

The gene calls are TRBV7-2 and TRBJ2-1, with TRBD2 matching 7 bases. After removal of 4 bases from V and 1 base from J, the junction contained 16 bases not matched to a gene. The CDR3 has 19 residues. Per the germline V gene, CDR1 is SGHTA and CDR2 is FQGNSA. This chain's CDR3 is CASSSIWGSGVASYNEQFF. The CDR3 nucleotides are TGTGCCAGCAGCTCCATTTGGGGAAGCGGGGTGGCATCCTACAATGAGCAGTTCTTC.

This sequence joins TRBV19 and TRBJ2-7, with D possibly matching TRBD2 (6 bases). The V end was cut by 4 bases, the J end by 5 bases, with 18 bases between. CDR3 size: 15 residues. CDR1 is LNHDA, CDR2 SQIVND, per germline (reference sequence). The CDR3 reads CASSTLYGEVHEQYF. CDR3 in DNA: TGTGCCAGTAGTACCCTATATGGGGAGGTCCACGAGCAGTACTTC.

The chain is built from TRBV18 and TRBJ1-2; D gene uncertain. The ends were cut back, 1 base at V and 0 bases at J, with 6 bases in the middle. This CDR3 is 14 amino acids long. Germline CDR1 KGHSH, CDR2 LQKENI. The CDR3 bases are TGTGCCAGCTCACCACTGGCAACTAACTATGGCTACACCTTC. It codes for CASSPLATNYGYTF.

The rearrangement joins TRBV7-6 to TRBJ2-3; 7 positions match TRBD2. V lost 6 bases to trimming and J lost 4 bases; unmatched junction nucleotides: 10. CDR1 is SGHVS, CDR2 FNYEAQ, per germline. The CDR3 extends over 15 amino acids. The CDR3 region is CASRFRAGVPDTQYF. In nucleotides, the CDR3 is TGTGCCAGCAGGTTCAGGGCGGGAGTCCCAGATACGCAGTATTTT.

This chain joins TRBV7-8 and TRBJ2-3; a weak D match, TRBD2 (6 bases). The CDR3 spans 15 residues. The germline CDR1 and CDR2 sequences are SGHVS and FQNEAQ. Trimming took off 5 bases at V and 0 bases at J, with 12 bases between the two ends. The chain's CDR3 is CASSHGEASTDTQYF. For the CDR3, the DNA is TGTGCCAGCAGCCATGGGGAGGCGAGCACAGATACGCAGTATTTT. Full variable domain (remainder filled in from reference TRBV7-8 and TRBJ2-3): GAGVSQSPRYKVAKRGQDVALRCDPISGHVSLFWYQQALGQGPEFLTYFQNEAQLDKSGLPSDRFFAERPEGSVSTLKIQRTQQEDSAVYLCASSHGEASTDTQYFGPGTRLTVL.

The J gene is TRBJ1-3, the V gene TRBV9; D gene ambiguous. Germline V CDR1 and CDR2: SGDLS, YYNGEE. The CDR3 sequence is 13 residues long. V lost 3 bases and J lost 1, with 5 bases in between. The CDR3 coding sequence is TGTGCCAGCAGCGAGACTTCTGGAAACACCATATATTTT. Translation: CASSETSGNTIYF.

The chain has TRBV3-1 (or the pseudogene TRBV3-2) and TRBJ1-1, with D perhaps matching TRBD1 (5 bases). V was shortened by 6 bases and J by 6 bases, with 14 bases between the two germline ends. Germline loops: CDR1 LGHDT, CDR2 YNNKEL (reference sequence). The CDR3 sequence is 13 residues long. As DNA, the CDR3 is TGTGCCAGCAGTAATGGGGGGGTGGCTGAAGCTTTCTTT. Translation gives CASSNGGVAEAFF.

The chain employs TRBV19 and TRBJ1-1; the match to TRBD1 covers 9 bases. The CDR3 contains 15 residues. Germline V lookup: CDR1 LNHDA, CDR2 SQIVND (reference sequence). V lost 9 bases and J lost 0; bases outside the gene matches: 8. The CDR3 region is CASLPGTGLNTEAFF. CDR3 DNA: TGTGCCAGCCTACCCGGGACAGGGTTGAACACTGAAGCTTTCTTT.

The rearrangement uses TRBV9 and TRBJ2-5, with 10 bases aligning to TRBD2. With 2 bases clipped from V and 3 bases from J, the junction kept 4 bases outside the gene matches. The CDR3 is made up of 15 amino acids. Germline CDR1 reads SGDLS; CDR2 reads YYNGEE. CDR3 nucleotides: TGTGCCAGCAGCGTGGGGACTAGCGCTAAAGAGACCCAGTACTTC. It is translated as CASSVGTSAKETQYF.

This sequence joins TRBV6-5 and TRBJ2-4, with 8 bases fitting TRBD2. The CDR3 totals 15 residues. The V gene end was trimmed by 6 bases and the J gene end by 4 bases; junction bases not matched to a gene: 8. Germline V gives CDR1 MNHEY, CDR2 SVGAGI. The CDR3: CASSPLAVDKNIQYF. The CDR3 DNA reads TGTGCCAGCAGCCCACTAGCGGTGGATAAAAACATTCAGTACTTC.

The gene calls are TRBV4-1 and TRBJ2-2; 7 bases are a match to TRBD2. Trimming took 0 bases from V and 5 from J; bases not matched to a gene: 6. Germline V gives CDR1 MGHRA, CDR2 YSYEKL. The CDR3 covers 16 residues. CDR3 protein: CASSQERGRRTGELFF. The CDR3 region has the DNA TGCGCCAGCAGCCAAGAGCGGGGGAGGAGGACCGGGGAGCTGTTTTTT.

V usage is TRBV3-1 (or the pseudogene TRBV3-2) and J usage is TRBJ1-5; no reliable D call. The CDR3 is made up of 15 amino acids. The V end lost 1 base, the J end lost 5 bases, and 12 bases lay between the germline ends. Germline loops: CDR1 LGHDT, CDR2 YNNKEL (reference sequence). This CDR3 reads CASSQGPPADQPQHF. In DNA, the CDR3 is TGTGCCAGCAGCCAAGGGCCGCCGGCGGATCAGCCCCAGCATTTT.

Here the CDR3 DNA reads TGTGCCAGCAGCTTAACAGGAAGGCCTATGGAGGGCTACACCTTC. Translating it yields CASSLTGRPMEGYTF. The rearrangement uses TRBV7-2 and TRBJ1-2, with D perhaps matching TRBD1 (5 bases). This CDR3 comprises 15 residues. The V end lost 2 bases, the J end lost 8 bases, and 18 bases lay between the germline ends. Germline loops: CDR1 SGHTA, CDR2 FQGNSA. Full variable domain (rest looked up from reference TRBV7-2 and TRBJ1-2): GAGVSQSPSNKVTEKGKDVELRCDPISGHTALYWYRQSLGQGLEFLIYFQGNSAPDKSGLPSDRFSAERTGGSVSTLTIQRTQQEDSAVYLCASSLTGRPMEGYTFGSGTRLTVV.

This chain connects TRBV9 to TRBJ1-5; possibly TRBD1 for D (5 bases). The CDR3 spans 20 residues. Germline CDR1 and CDR2: SGDLS and YYNGEE. V dropped 3 bases and J dropped 0 bases, with 25 bases sitting between them. CDR3 DNA sequence: TGTGCCAGCAGCGCCTCTCGCGGCGCATACAGGATATATAGCAATCAGCCCCAGCATTTT. Its protein product is CASSASRGAYRIYSNQPQHF.

This clone was seen once. The rearrangement uses TRBV7-9 and TRBJ2-3; 14 positions agree with TRBD2. This CDR3 has 16 amino acids. Germline loops: CDR1 SEHNR, CDR2 FQNEAQ (reference sequence). The J segment lost 4 bases and the V segment lost 4 bases, leaving 4 bases of the junction unmatched. The CDR3 coding sequence is TGTGCCAGCAGCTCGGGACTAGCGGGAGTTTCAGATACGCAGTATTTT. Its protein is CASSSGLAGVSDTQYF.

V and J are TRBV5-5 and TRBJ1-6; no firm D call. Trimming took 0 bases from V and 0 from J, leaving 19 bases between them. The length of the CDR3 is 20 residues. Germline V gene sequence: CDR1 SGHKS, CDR2 YYEKEE (reference sequence). The CDR3 DNA sequence: TGTGCCAGCAGCTTGGAGTGGGCCCCCCCCAAGAGCTCCTATAATTCACCCCTCCACTTT. It specifies CASSLEWAPPKSSYNSPLHF.

This chain joins TRBV28 and TRBJ1-6, with 7 bases fitting TRBD1. The CDR3 contains 14 residues. V lost 8 bases to trimming and J lost 9 bases; unmatched junction nucleotides: 10. Germline assignment: CDR1 MDHEN and CDR2 SYDVKM. In nucleotides, the CDR3 is TGTGCCAGCTTATTAATCCAGGGGGGTTCACCCCTCCACTTT. Its translation is CASLLIQGGSPLHF.

The CDR3 coding sequence is TGTGCCAGCAGCCAAGGTCCGCTAGCGGGTGGTGAGCAGTTCTTC. Protein sequence: CASSQGPLAGGEQFF. This chain joins TRBV3-1 (or the pseudogene TRBV3-2) and TRBJ2-1; 8 positions match TRBD2. The CDR3 length is 15 residues. The germline V gene has CDR1 LGHDT and CDR2 YNNKEL (reference sequence). Germline trimming cut 1 base from V and 9 bases from J; bases unmatched to any gene: 8.

The V call is TRBV14, the J call TRBJ1-1, with 9 bases matching TRBD1. There are 16 residues in the CDR3. Germline V gene data show CDR1 as SGHDN and CDR2 as FVKESK. The junction had 9 bases not matched to a gene; V was cut back by 2 bases and J by 5 bases. The CDR3 protein is CASSQRPQGATTEAFF. The CDR3 DNA is TGTGCCAGCAGCCAAAGACCACAGGGGGCGACGACTGAAGCTTTCTTT.